These T cell receptor beta chains were read from a single sample in a study of cytotoxic CD8 clonotypes in ibrutinib-treated CLL. Clones were read by immunoSEQ multiplex PCR, and TCRdb kept only the in-frame ones, dropping some. This table holds some 100,000 clones, 58% found once. This material consisted of PBMCs, taken after 24 months of ibrutinib treatment. The origin of the receptors is a human donor with chronic lymphocytic leukemia. The CDR3 runs from the conserved cysteine through the conserved F or W. D genes are given only for firm matches. Some rows mark clone size as missing; the rest say once, few, many or name a class of expanded clone.

clone size: NA
D gene: NA
V gene: TRBV25-1
J gene: TRBJ1-6
CDR3 DNA: TGTGCCAGCAGTGTACAGAATAATTCACCCCTCCACTTT
CDR3 protein: CASSVQNNSPLHF

clone size: NA
D gene: TRBD1
V gene: TRBV29-1
J gene: TRBJ1-1
CDR3 DNA: TGCAGCGCGAGGCTCGGGACAGTAAGCCCTGAAGCTTTCTTT
CDR3 protein: CSARLGTVSPEAFF

clone size: few
D gene: NA
V gene: TRBV28
J gene: TRBJ2-5
CDR3 DNA: TGTGCCAGCAGTTTAGGTATTCCCGGCCAAGAGACCCAGTACTTC
CDR3 protein: CASSLGIPGQETQYF

clone size: NA
D gene: TRBD2
V gene: TRBV19
J gene: TRBJ2-1
CDR3 DNA: TGTGCCAGTAGTATAAGACTAGCGGGTGATGAGCAGTTCTTC
CDR3 protein: CASSIRLAGDEQFF

clone size: NA
D gene: NA
V gene: TRBV19
J gene: TRBJ1-1
CDR3 DNA: TGTGCCAGTAAGGGGCAGGGCACTGAAGCTTTCTTT
CDR3 protein: CASKGQGTEAFF

clone size: NA
D gene: NA
V gene: TRBV2
J gene: TRBJ2-6
CDR3 DNA: TGTGCCAGCAGTGATCCCCGTGTCTCTGGGGCCAACGTCCTGACTTTC
CDR3 protein: CASSDPRVSGANVLTF

clone size: few
D gene: NA
V gene: TRBV4-1
J gene: TRBJ1-1
CDR3 DNA: TGCGCCAGCAGCCCCGCTGAAGGGAGAGCTGCTTTCTTT
CDR3 protein: CASSPAEGRAAFF

clone size: NA
D gene: NA
V gene: TRBV6-5
J gene: TRBJ1-1
CDR3 DNA: TGTGCCAGCAGTTACGTCGGGGGGGCCACTGAAGCTTTCTTT
CDR3 protein: CASSYVGGATEAFF

clone size: NA
D gene: NA
V gene: TRBV15
J gene: TRBJ2-2
CDR3 DNA: TGTGCCACCAGCAGGGGGCAAATTAACACCGGGGAGCTGTTTTTT
CDR3 protein: CATSRGQINTGELFF

clone size: NA
D gene: NA
V gene: TRBV5-1
J gene: TRBJ2-3
CDR3 DNA: TGCGCCAGCACGGGGCCCACAGCCTCTGTCTACACAGATACGCAGTATTTT
CDR3 protein: CASTGPTASVYTDTQYF

clone size: NA
D gene: NA
V gene: TRBV7-9
J gene: TRBJ1-2
CDR3 DNA: TGTGCCAGCAGCTTAGCGGGCGCAGGGAACTATGGCTACACCTTC
CDR3 protein: CASSLAGAGNYGYTF

clone size: NA
D gene: NA
V gene: TRBV6-5
J gene: TRBJ1-5
CDR3 DNA: TGTGCCAGCAGGGGATATAGCAATCAGCCCCAGCATTTT
CDR3 protein: CASRGYSNQPQHF

clone size: NA
D gene: NA
V gene: TRBV7-8
J gene: TRBJ2-7
CDR3 DNA: TGTGCCAGCAGCCCAGATTCAGGGGACTACGAGCAGTACTTC
CDR3 protein: CASSPDSGDYEQYF

clone size: once
D gene: TRBD2
V gene: TRBV6-1
J gene: TRBJ2-7
CDR3 DNA: TGTGCCAGCAGTGTCGAGCGGGGGTCCGCCTACGAGCAGTACTTC
CDR3 protein: CASSVERGSAYEQYF

clone size: once
D gene: NA
V gene: TRBV30
J gene: TRBJ1-1
CDR3 DNA: TGTGCCTGGACCCTGAGGGGGGCCACTGAAGCTTTCTTT
CDR3 protein: CAWTLRGATEAFF

clone size: NA
D gene: TRBD1
V gene: TRBV5-1
J gene: TRBJ1-4
CDR3 DNA: TGCGCCAGCAGCCCCCAGGGGGGTCCGAGAGAAAAACTGTTTTTT
CDR3 protein: CASSPQGGPREKLFF

clone size: few
D gene: NA
V gene: TRBV2
J gene: TRBJ1-5
CDR3 DNA: TGTGCCAGTGTTCGGGGCAGGGCTGCCAATCAGCCCCAGCATTTT
CDR3 protein: CASVRGRAANQPQHF

clone size: NA
D gene: NA
V gene: TRBV5-1
J gene: TRBJ2-1
CDR3 DNA: TGCGCCAGCAGCTCTTCCGGGGGCTCCTACAATGAGCAGTTCTTC
CDR3 protein: CASSSSGGSYNEQFF

clone size: NA
D gene: NA
V gene: TRBV6-6
J gene: TRBJ1-3
CDR3 DNA: TGTGCCAGCAGTCCCAAATACTCTGGGGACACCATATATTTT
CDR3 protein: CASSPKYSGDTIYF

clone size: many
D gene: NA
V gene: TRBV4-2
J gene: TRBJ1-6
CDR3 DNA: TGTGCCAGCAGCCAAGGCTGGGACGGTTCACCCCTCCACTTT
CDR3 protein: CASSQGWDGSPLHF

clone size: NA
D gene: NA
V gene: TRBV18
J gene: TRBJ1-5
CDR3 DNA: TGTGCCAGCTCAGCAAACCCTAACAATCAGCCCCAGCATTTT
CDR3 protein: CASSANPNNQPQHF

clone size: NA
D gene: NA
V gene: TRBV30
J gene: TRBJ2-6
CDR3 DNA: TGTGCCTGGAGTGTGGGCGGGGCCAACGTCCTGACTTTC
CDR3 protein: CAWSVGGANVLTF

clone size: few
D gene: NA
V gene: TRBV29-1
J gene: TRBJ2-3
CDR3 DNA: TGCAGCGTTGTCTGGGTGTCGCAGTATTTT
CDR3 protein: CSVVWVSQYF

clone size: NA
D gene: TRBD2
V gene: TRBV7-2
J gene: TRBJ2-5
CDR3 DNA: TGTGCCAGCAGCCGACTAGCGGGGGCGAGGGAGACCCAGTACTTC
CDR3 protein: CASSRLAGARETQYF

clone size: few
D gene: TRBD1
V gene: TRBV7-9
J gene: TRBJ2-7
CDR3 DNA: TGTGCCAGCAGCTTGGCCGGGACAGGGTACGAGCAGTACTTC
CDR3 protein: CASSLAGTGYEQYF

clone size: NA
D gene: NA
V gene: TRBV5-4
J gene: TRBJ2-5
CDR3 DNA: TGTGCCAGCAGCTTAAGGCGGGACCAAGAGACCCAGTACTTC
CDR3 protein: CASSLRRDQETQYF

clone size: NA
D gene: TRBD1
V gene: TRBV9
J gene: TRBJ2-1
CDR3 DNA: TGTGCCAGCAGTCTAGGACAGGGGCGCTGGGGTGAGCAGTTCTTC
CDR3 protein: CASSLGQGRWGEQFF

clone size: NA
D gene: NA
V gene: TRBV7-9
J gene: TRBJ2-7
CDR3 DNA: TGTGCCAGCAGCCTCGCGAGGTCCTCCTACGAGCAGTACTTC
CDR3 protein: CASSLARSSYEQYF

clone size: NA
D gene: NA
V gene: TRBV5-1
J gene: TRBJ2-1
CDR3 DNA: TGCGCCAGCCAAGAAGCTCCATTAGGGACAACCTACAATGAGCAGTTCTTC
CDR3 protein: CASQEAPLGTTYNEQFF

clone size: NA
D gene: TRBD1
V gene: TRBV30
J gene: TRBJ2-3
CDR3 DNA: TGTGCCTGGAACAGGGGGGATATCACAGATACGCAGTATTTT
CDR3 protein: CAWNRGDITDTQYF

clone size: NA
D gene: NA
V gene: TRBV9
J gene: TRBJ2-5
CDR3 DNA: TGTGCCAGCAGCGTAGGGTTGGAAGGGCGGGAGACCCAGTACTTC
CDR3 protein: CASSVGLEGRETQYF

clone size: NA
D gene: NA
V gene: TRBV10-1
J gene: TRBJ1-1
CDR3 DNA: TGCGCCAGCAGTGAGACGGGACAAGGGAACACTGAAGCTTTCTTT
CDR3 protein: CASSETGQGNTEAFF

clone size: NA
D gene: NA
V gene: TRBV5-1
J gene: TRBJ2-7
CDR3 DNA: TGCGCCAGCAGCTTGGGTCAGGGGTTCAACGAGCAGTACTTC
CDR3 protein: CASSLGQGFNEQYF

clone size: NA
D gene: TRBD1
V gene: TRBV28
J gene: TRBJ2-7
CDR3 DNA: TGTGCCAGCAGTTCACAGGGGGCGCTCCGATACGAGCAGTACTTC
CDR3 protein: CASSSQGALRYEQYF

clone size: few
D gene: NA
V gene: TRBV6-1
J gene: TRBJ1-5
CDR3 DNA: TGTGCCAGCAGTGAGGGCTTTCAGCCCCAGCATTTT
CDR3 protein: CASSEGFQPQHF

clone size: NA
D gene: TRBD1
V gene: TRBV28
J gene: TRBJ1-2
CDR3 DNA: TGTGCCAGCAGTCCCGGGACAGAAAACTATGGCTACACCTTC
CDR3 protein: CASSPGTENYGYTF

clone size: NA
D gene: NA
V gene: TRBV12-5
J gene: TRBJ2-3
CDR3 DNA: TGTGCTAGTGGTTTGAGTGGGGCGGATACGCAGTATTTT
CDR3 protein: CASGLSGADTQYF

clone size: few
D gene: NA
V gene: TRBV15
J gene: TRBJ2-7
CDR3 DNA: TGTGCCACCAGCAGAGCGACAGTTACCTACGAGCAGTACTTC
CDR3 protein: CATSRATVTYEQYF

clone size: once
D gene: NA
V gene: TRBV30
J gene: TRBJ2-7
CDR3 DNA: TGTGCCTGGAGGAAGGAAACCTACGAGCAGTACTTC
CDR3 protein: CAWRKETYEQYF

clone size: few
D gene: NA
V gene: TRBV6-1
J gene: TRBJ2-2
CDR3 DNA: TGTGCCAGCACGGCGAACAGAAAGAACACCGGGGAGCTGTTTTTT
CDR3 protein: CASTANRKNTGELFF

clone size: NA
D gene: TRBD2
V gene: TRBV7-3
J gene: TRBJ2-5
CDR3 DNA: TGTGCCAGCAGCTTAGGGACTAGCGGGACAGAGACCCAGTACTTC
CDR3 protein: CASSLGTSGTETQYF

clone size: few
D gene: TRBD1
V gene: TRBV7-9
J gene: TRBJ2-7
CDR3 DNA: TGTGCCAGCGGACAGGGGAAAGCCTACGAGCAGTACTTC
CDR3 protein: CASGQGKAYEQYF

clone size: once
D gene: TRBD2
V gene: TRBV15
J gene: TRBJ2-2
CDR3 DNA: TGTGCCACCAGTGACAGCGGGGGCACCGGGGAGCTGTTTTTT
CDR3 protein: CATSDSGGTGELFF

clone size: few
D gene: NA
V gene: TRBV5-1
J gene: TRBJ1-5
CDR3 DNA: TGCGCCAGCAGCCCCGGGCCGGGGCAGCCCCAGCATTTT
CDR3 protein: CASSPGPGQPQHF

clone size: NA
D gene: TRBD1
V gene: TRBV9
J gene: TRBJ1-2
CDR3 DNA: TGTGCCAGCAGCCCCAAGTCGGACAGGGTGGGCGGCTACACCTTC
CDR3 protein: CASSPKSDRVGGYTF

clone size: NA
D gene: TRBD1
V gene: TRBV7-9
J gene: TRBJ2-1
CDR3 DNA: TGTGCCAGCAGCTCGGACAGGGGCTCCTACAATGAGCAGTTCTTC
CDR3 protein: CASSSDRGSYNEQFF

clone size: few
D gene: NA
V gene: TRBV2
J gene: TRBJ2-7
CDR3 DNA: TGTGCCAGCAGTGAATTCTACGAGCAGTACTTC
CDR3 protein: CASSEFYEQYF